The 23 T cell receptor beta chains reported below all come from one sample, sequenced in a study of cytomegalovirus exposure and HLA in healthy donors. PCR involved 60 Vbeta and 13 Jbeta primers. Only in-frame clones appear in the TCRdb table, and some are missing; sequencing was by immunoSEQ multiplex PCR. The table has 150,000 to 160,000 clones, 80% seen once. Input material: PBMCs. The receptors stem from a man under 40 in good health and CMV-seropositive.

The chain employs TRBV7-9 and TRBJ2-5; tentative D call: TRBD1 (5 bases). The ends were cut back, 5 bases at V and 4 bases at J, with 14 bases in the middle. Germline CDR1 SEHNR, CDR2 FQNEAQ (reference sequence). CDR3 length: 14 amino acids. The CDR3 DNA is TGTGCCAGCAGCCGTGACAGTTTCGGAGAGACCCAGTACTTC. This translates into CASSRDSFGETQYF. Full variable domain (missing parts from reference TRBV7-9 and TRBJ2-5): DTGVSQNPRHKITKRGQNVTFRCDPISEHNRLYWYRQTLGQGPEFLTYFQNEAQLEKSRLLSDRFSAERPKGSFSTLEIQRTEQGDSAMYLCASSRDSFGETQYFGPGTRLLVL.

The chain employs TRBV18 and TRBJ1-1; unclear D gene. Germline CDR1 reads KGHSH; CDR2 reads LQKENI. The CDR3 extends over 15 amino acids. Trimming took 3 bases from V and 4 from J, leaving 15 bases between them. The CDR3, as DNA: TGTGCCAGCTCACCTCTGATCGATAGAGGCACTGAAGCTTTCTTT. This sequence encodes CASSPLIDRGTEAFF.

The chain uses TRBV7-8 and TRBJ2-7, with D unresolved. V was cut by 2 bases and J by 6 bases, with 14 bases left in between. The CDR3 spans 14 residues. Germline lookup yields CDR1 SGHVS and CDR2 FQNEAQ. The CDR3 loop reads CASSLTARMGEQYF. Here the CDR3 DNA reads TGTGCCAGCAGCTTAACGGCCAGGATGGGCGAGCAGTACTTC.

The J gene is TRBJ1-5, the V gene TRBV28; TRBD1 matches at 7 bases. Trimming took 6 bases from V and 7 from J; bases not matched to a gene: 15. The CDR3 contains 16 residues. Germline-derived CDR1 and CDR2 are MDHEN and SYDVKM. The DNA for the CDR3 is TGTGCCAGCAGGGCCCAGGGGGTTCCTCTGGGGCAGCCCCAGCATTTT. It codes for CASRAQGVPLGQPQHF. Full variable domain (remainder filled in from reference TRBV28 and TRBJ1-5): DVKVTQSSRYLVKRTGEKVFLECVQDMDHENMFWYRQDPGLGLRLIYFSYDVKMKEKGDIPEGYSVSREKKERFSLILESASTNQTSMYLCASRAQGVPLGQPQHFGDGTRLSIL.

This clone was observed a handful of times. The J gene is TRBJ1-3, the V gene TRBV7-2, with 7 bases lining up with TRBD1. CDR1 and CDR2 from the germline V gene are SGHTA and FQGNSA. The ends lost 5 bases at V and 4 bases at J; junction bases unmatched: 5. The CDR3 extends over 14 amino acids. CDR3 sequence (DNA): TGTGCCAGCAGCGTAACAGGGGAAGGAAACACCATATATTTT. Protein: CASSVTGEGNTIYF.

This clone was seen a few times. The chain couples TRBV6-5 to TRBJ2-6; D remains ambiguous. CDR3 size: 15 residues. V shed 6 bases and J shed 0 bases, with 9 bases lying between them. Germline values: CDR1 MNHEY, CDR2 SVGAGI. Written as DNA, the CDR3 is TGTGCCAGCAGCCTCCGAGGCTCTGGGGCCAACGTCCTGACTTTC. It is translated as CASSLRGSGANVLTF.

V gene TRBV18 combines with J gene TRBJ2-3, with 13 bases matching TRBD2. Germline V gene lookup returns CDR1 KGHSH and CDR2 LQKENI. Trimming took 5 bases from V and 4 from J; bases not matched to a gene: 3. The CDR3 length is 15 residues. Written as DNA, the CDR3 is TGTGCCAGCTCAGGACTAGCGGGAGTGGCAGATACGCAGTATTTT. It translates to CASSGLAGVADTQYF.

In regard to this clone: The junction shows a germline mismatch at one end, possibly a read error. The chain links TRBV7-9 to TRBJ2-7, with D perhaps matching TRBD2 (5 bases). CDR1 is SEHNR, CDR2 FQNEAQ, per germline (reference sequence). CDR3 length equals 15 residues. CDR3 DNA: TGTTCCAGCAGCTTAGCGACGAGGCAGAGCTACGAGCAGTACTTC. It encodes CSSSLATRQSYEQYF.

This sequence joins TRBV15 and TRBJ1-4; D is uncertain. The CDR3 has 10 residues. Germline V lookup: CDR1 LNHNV, CDR2 YYDKDF (reference sequence). Trimming shortened V by 8 bases and J by 12 bases, and 10 bases separated the two germline ends. The CDR3 loop is CATGEGELFF. The CDR3 DNA follows: TGTGCCACCGGGGAGGGTGAACTGTTTTTT.

The J gene is TRBJ2-1, the V gene TRBV5-6; the D gene is possibly TRBD1 (5 bases). The V end was cut by 4 bases, the J end by 5 bases, with 13 bases between. Per germline, CDR1 SGHDT and CDR2 YYEEEE. This CDR3 contains 14 residues. CDR3 residues: CASSLYDSDNEQFF. Written as DNA, the CDR3 is TGTGCCAGCAGCCTATATGACAGCGACAATGAGCAGTTCTTC.

The chain is built from TRBV4-1 and TRBJ2-3, with 9 bases that match TRBD1. Trimming at V came to 2 bases and at J to 7 bases, leaving 16 bases not matched to a gene. CDR1 is MGHRA and CDR2 is YSYEKL in the germline V gene. CDR3 length equals 18 residues. The CDR3 DNA reads as TGCGCCAGCAGCCAAACGGGACAGGGAGGGTTTGGGGTTTATACGCAGTATTTT. It encodes CASSQTGQGGFGVYTQYF.

This chain connects TRBV27 to TRBJ2-5; 9 positions agree with TRBD1. Unmatched junction bases numbered 12, after V lost 8 bases and J lost 2 bases. The CDR3 contains 16 residues. Germline CDR1 MNHEY, CDR2 SMNVEV (reference sequence). CDR3 sequence reads: CASCSGTGTLQETQYF. CDR3 DNA sequence: TGTGCCAGCTGTTCCGGGACAGGGACTCTACAAGAGACCCAGTACTTC.

This chain joins TRBV5-6 and TRBJ2-7; 7 nucleotides align to TRBD2. The CDR3 is 15 amino acids. The V gene's germline CDR1 is SGHDT and CDR2 YYEEEE. Trimming took 0 bases from V and 5 from J; bases not matched to a gene: 8. The CDR3 nucleotides read TGTGCCAGCAGCTTGGCCGGTGCGGGAGTCCACGAGCAGTACTTC. This gives the protein CASSLAGAGVHEQYF.

The chain combines TRBV16 with TRBJ2-7, with 9 positions matching TRBD2. Germline lookup yields CDR1 KGHSY and CDR2 FQNENV. V dropped 3 bases and J dropped 0; count of bases not matched to a gene: 9. This CDR3 spans 17 amino acids. Here the CDR3 reads CASSQGQREENSYEQYF. The CDR3 DNA reads TGTGCCAGCAGCCAGGGCCAGCGGGAGGAAAACTCCTACGAGCAGTACTTC.

This clone was seen only a few times. This chain links TRBV7-2 with TRBJ2-1; a weak D match, TRBD2 (5 bases). Per germline, CDR1 SGHTA and CDR2 FQGNSA. V was clipped by 5 bases and J by 10 bases, with 18 bases between them. The CDR3 sequence is 14 residues long. The chain's CDR3 is CASSPLWGAGEQFF. For the CDR3, the DNA is TGTGCCAGCAGCCCTTTATGGGGAGCAGGCGAGCAGTTCTTC. The whole variable domain, remainder taken from reference TRBV7-2 and TRBJ2-1, is GAGVSQSPSNKVTEKGKDVELRCDPISGHTALYWYRQSLGQGLEFLIYFQGNSAPDKSGLPSDRFSAERTGGSVSTLTIQRTQQEDSAVYLCASSPLWGAGEQFFGPGTRLTVL.

The genes are TRBV28 and TRBJ2-1; D might be TRBD1 (6 bases). The V gene lost 2 bases and the J gene lost 4 bases, with 18 bases spanning the gap. The CDR3 sequence is 17 residues long. Germline V gene lookup returns CDR1 MDHEN and CDR2 SYDVKM. CDR3 DNA: TGTGCCAGCAGTTTACCGTCGCAGGACAGAAATTACAATGAGCAGTTCTTC. Amino acid sequence: CASSLPSQDRNYNEQFF.

CDR3 bases: TGTGCCAGCAGCTTAAGCTGGGAGGGCTACAATGAGCAGTTCTTC. This sequence encodes CASSLSWEGYNEQFF. The V gene is TRBV7-3, the J gene TRBJ2-1; 7 bases agree with TRBD2. The ends lost 1 base at V and 3 bases at J; junction bases unmatched: 3. Germline CDR1 and CDR2: SGHTA and FQGTGA. The CDR3 extends over 15 amino acids.

This clone has only a few counts. The gene calls are TRBV5-4 and TRBJ2-5, with 10 bases aligning to TRBD1. V lost 4 bases and J lost 1; bases outside the gene matches: 7. Per germline, CDR1 SGHNT and CDR2 YYREEE (reference sequence). The CDR3 is 16 residues long. CDR3 loop: CASSKRDRGIQETQYF. DNA of the CDR3: TGTGCCAGCAGCAAAAGGGACAGGGGAATCCAAGAGACCCAGTACTTC.

This clone was detected a few times. The chain couples TRBV21-1 to TRBJ2-7; the tabulated D call, TRBD2, remains unverified against the DNA. TRBV21-1 is a listed pseudogene. This CDR3 spans 18 amino acids. The CDR3 loop is CASNARSGRASMSYEQYF. DNA for the CDR3: TGTGCCAGCAACGCGCGGAGCGGGAGGGCCAGTATGTCCTACGAGCAGTACTTC.

This clone was seen once. The gene calls are TRBV11-2 and TRBJ2-3, with D uncertain. There are 15 residues in the CDR3. From germline, CDR1 is SGHAT and CDR2 FQNNGV. Trimming removed 2 bases at V and 0 bases at J, with 9 bases between. The CDR3 region is CASSLSVSSTDTQYF. Here the CDR3 DNA reads TGTGCCAGCAGCTTATCTGTCAGTAGCACAGATACGCAGTATTTT.

The rearrangement joins TRBV25-1 to TRBJ2-1; 7 positions match TRBD1. Germline V lookup: CDR1 MGHDK, CDR2 SYGVNS. This CDR3 is 15 amino acids long. J gave up 1 base and V 5 bases, and 5 bases lay outside the gene matches. This CDR3 reads CASSSTDRSYNEQFF. CDR3 bases: TGTGCCAGCAGTTCAACGGACAGGTCCTACAATGAGCAGTTCTTC.

The V gene is TRBV7-3, the J gene TRBJ2-5; TRBD2 agrees at 8 bases. The CDR3 has 15 amino acids. CDR1 is SGHTA, CDR2 FQGTGA, per germline. The ends lost 0 bases at V and 4 bases at J; junction bases unmatched: 4. The CDR3 protein is CASSLTGLAGETQYF. The CDR3 bases are TGTGCCAGCAGCTTAACAGGTCTAGCGGGAGAGACCCAGTACTTC.

The V call is TRBV29-1, the J call TRBJ2-5, with D maybe TRBD2 (6 bases). The CDR3 is made up of 13 amino acids. V was shortened by 3 bases and J by 5 bases, with 13 bases between the two germline ends. Per germline, CDR1 SQVTM and CDR2 ANQGSEA. In DNA form, the CDR3 reads TGCAGCGTTGAGGGGGGTCGGAGGGAGACCCAGTACTTC. It translates to CSVEGGRRETQYF.